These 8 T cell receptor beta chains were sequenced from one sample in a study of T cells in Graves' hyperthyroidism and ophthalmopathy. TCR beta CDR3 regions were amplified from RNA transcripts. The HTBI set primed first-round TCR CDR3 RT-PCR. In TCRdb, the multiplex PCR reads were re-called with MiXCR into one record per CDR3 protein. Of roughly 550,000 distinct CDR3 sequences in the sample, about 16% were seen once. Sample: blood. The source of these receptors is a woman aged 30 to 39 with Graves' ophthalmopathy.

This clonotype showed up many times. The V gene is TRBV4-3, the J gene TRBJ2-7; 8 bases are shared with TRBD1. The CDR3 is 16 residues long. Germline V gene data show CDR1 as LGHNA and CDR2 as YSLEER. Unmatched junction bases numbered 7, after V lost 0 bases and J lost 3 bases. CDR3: CASSQDLTGVYYEQYF. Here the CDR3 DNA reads TGCGCCAGCAGCCAAGATTTGACAGGGGTGTACTACGAGCAGTACTTC.

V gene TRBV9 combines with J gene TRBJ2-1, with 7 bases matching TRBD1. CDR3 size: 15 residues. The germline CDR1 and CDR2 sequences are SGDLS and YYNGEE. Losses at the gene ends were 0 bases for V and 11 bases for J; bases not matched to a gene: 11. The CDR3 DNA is TGTGCCAGCAGCGTAGGAGGGGGCGGGCAAGCGAAGCAGTTCTTC. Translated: CASSVGGGGQAKQFF. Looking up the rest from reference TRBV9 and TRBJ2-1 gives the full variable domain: DSGVTQTPKHLITATGQRVTLRCSPRSGDLSVYWYQQSLDQGLQFLIQYYNGEERAKGNILERFSAQQFPDLHSELNLSSLELGDSALYFCASSVGGGGQAKQFFGPGTRLTVL.

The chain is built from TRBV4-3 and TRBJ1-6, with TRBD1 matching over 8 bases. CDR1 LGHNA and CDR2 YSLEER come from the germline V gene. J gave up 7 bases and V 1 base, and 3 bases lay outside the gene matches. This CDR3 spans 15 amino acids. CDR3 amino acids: CASSQGRGPNSPLHF. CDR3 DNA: TGCGCCAGCAGCCAAGGCAGGGGGCCGAATTCACCCCTCCACTTT.

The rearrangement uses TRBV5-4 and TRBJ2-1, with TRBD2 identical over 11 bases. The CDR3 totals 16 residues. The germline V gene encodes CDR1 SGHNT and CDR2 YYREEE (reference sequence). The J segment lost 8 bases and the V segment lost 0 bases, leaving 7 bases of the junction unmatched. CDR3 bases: TGTGCCAGCAGCTTGGGGATAACTAGCGGGAGCTATGAGCAGTTCTTC. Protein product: CASSLGITSGSYEQFF.

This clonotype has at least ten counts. The chain's CDR3 is CASSVAPPGANTGELFF. The CDR3 DNA reads TGTGCCAGCAGCGTAGCTCCACCAGGCGCGAACACCGGGGAGCTGTTTTTT. V usage is TRBV9 and J usage is TRBJ2-2; D unclear. CDR1 is SGDLS, CDR2 YYNGEE, per germline. V lost 0 bases, J lost 0 bases, and 12 bases lay in between. The CDR3 spans 17 residues.

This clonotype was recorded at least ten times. The CDR3 reads CASSLDLSNEQFF. The CDR3 DNA sequence: TGTGCCAGCAGCTTAGATCTAAGCAATGAGCAGTTCTTC. The chain couples TRBV11-2 to TRBJ2-1; D is undetermined. The CDR3 is 13 residues long. Germline loops: CDR1 SGHAT, CDR2 FQNNGV. V was cut by 0 bases and J by 6 bases, with 6 bases left in between.

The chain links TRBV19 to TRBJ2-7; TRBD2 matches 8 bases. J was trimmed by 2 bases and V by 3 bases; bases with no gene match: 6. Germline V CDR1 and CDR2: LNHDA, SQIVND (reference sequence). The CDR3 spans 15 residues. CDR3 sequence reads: CASSMRLAGAYEQYF. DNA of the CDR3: TGTGCCAGTAGTATGCGGCTAGCGGGCGCCTACGAGCAGTACTTC.

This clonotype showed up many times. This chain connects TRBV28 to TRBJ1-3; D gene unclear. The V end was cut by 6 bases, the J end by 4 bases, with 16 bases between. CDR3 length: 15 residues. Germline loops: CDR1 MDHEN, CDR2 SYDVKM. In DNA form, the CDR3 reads TGTGCCAGCAGAAGCCAGAAGGTACTCGGAAACACCATATATTTT. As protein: CASRSQKVLGNTIYF.